What follows describes a single T cell receptor (beta chain). Sequencing was performed with immunoSEQ multiplex PCR; in TCRdb, only in-frame clones are kept and a portion is missing. The sample has around 81,000 clones; 70% to 90% are singletons. The sample belongs to a study of blood T cell repertoires in COVID-19. As for the study in general: Samples of COVID-19 (acute and convalescent) were obtained from the United States, Italy and Spain.

Germline CDR1 is SNHLY and CDR2 is FYNNEI. The CDR3 sequence is 15 residues long. The V gene end was trimmed by 6 bases and the J gene end by 4 bases; junction bases not matched to a gene: 9. This sequence was found in an older man with acute or convalescent COVID-19. This chain links TRBV2 with TRBJ1-5, with 7 bases fitting TRBD1. Material for sequencing was peripheral blood. The CDR3: CASRIGTVGNQPQHF. CDR3 sequence (DNA): TGTGCCAGCAGGATAGGGACAGTCGGGAATCAGCCCCAGCATTTT.